This T cell receptor (beta chain) was sequenced in a study of neurological immune-mediated disorders. Study-wide background: Secondary progressive disease was present in 3, and relapsing-remitting disease in roughly 30, of the approximately 35 multiple sclerosis patients.

Whole-study results and caveats: Healthy controls had more TCR clonal expansion than multiple sclerosis, which showed the least, whereas HTLV-1-associated myelopathy showed the most. One related-CDR3 cluster, identified by phylogenetic grouping, held the repertoires of 18 of 34 multiple sclerosis patients and was a possible signature.

Trimming cost V 4 bases and J 10 bases; bases outside gene matches: 11. This CDR3 has 15 residues. CDR1 and CDR2 from the germline V gene are SGHTA and FQGNSA. The cDNA was synthesized by 5'RACE incorporating 10-nucleotide random UMIs. A single record per CDR3 protein comes from TCRdb applying MiXCR to the 5' RACE reads. Among about 95,000 distinct CDR3 sequences listed, 3.5% were seen once. This clonotype was found many times. Antigen specificity is unknown. This sequence was found in a woman under 30 with multiple sclerosis. Sequences were obtained from PBMCs. The chain couples TRBV7-2 to TRBJ2-1, with 9 nucleotides matching TRBD2. CDR3 DNA sequence: TGTGCCAGCAGCTCTCGGGCGGGGGGGAGATTGGAGCAGTTCTTC. Residues: CASSSRAGGRLEQFF.